These T cell receptor beta chains were read from a single sample in a study of CD8 T cells in ankylosing spondylitis. TCRdb re-analysed the 5' RACE reads in MiXCR, keeping a single row per CDR3 protein. The sample holds some 330,000 distinct CDR3 sequences, approximately 8% seen once. Specimen: blood, either unsorted or a sorted T cell fraction (not recorded which). These receptors originate from a male donor with ankylosing spondylitis. Each CDR3 is given without its conserved first and last residue. Fields, in order: CDR3 length, J gene, V gene, CDR3 protein.

12,TRBJ2-3,TRBV27,ASSFAGDTDTQY
12,TRBJ2-1,TRBV27,ASRGASGGDEQF
13,TRBJ2-3,TRBV5-1,ASSFLRREEDTQY
14,TRBJ1-5,TRBV4-1,ASSHPGRGNNQPQH
14,TRBJ2-4,TRBV2,ANIGTPNLAKNIQY
14,TRBJ2-7,TRBV4-1,ASSPRPERVPYEQY
13,TRBJ2-7,TRBV4-3,ASSQDPAFPYEQY
13,TRBJ2-7,TRBV20-1,SARDGGTGSYEQY
15,TRBJ1-3,TRBV7-2,ASSSRPGQGTGNTIY
12,TRBJ2-7,TRBV27,ASSLRGQSYEQY
18,TRBJ2-1,TRBV6-2/TRBV6-3,ASSYADWESTSGLNNEQF
12,TRBJ2-3,TRBV29-1,SVGQEGGADTQY
13,TRBJ2-4,TRBV5-1,ASSSVADGEDIQY
11,TRBJ2-1,TRBV25-1,ASRRTGKNEQF
14,TRBJ2-1,TRBV2,ASSSKSSGRFDEQF
10,TRBJ2-7,TRBV6-2/TRBV6-3,ASSPELYEQY
13,TRBJ1-5,TRBV5-1,ASSWWTGPGQPQH
12,TRBJ2-3,TRBV4-1,ASSQERDTDTQY
14,TRBJ2-7,TRBV7-2,ASSLVAGGASYEQY
11,TRBJ2-7,TRBV7-9,ASSQRQGYEQY
11,TRBJ1-6,TRBV2,ASNRDYNSPLH
12,TRBJ2-2,TRBV9,ASSPDKNTGELF
12,TRBJ2-7,TRBV28,ASRGTFDSLEQY
11,TRBJ2-1,TRBV20-1,SAPRTGVREQF
11,TRBJ2-7,TRBV29-1,SGSTGGLYEQY
12,TRBJ1-2,TRBV7-8,ASSPRGEGYGYT
13,TRBJ2-1,TRBV5-1,ASTRDPNAAPPPF
12,TRBJ2-3,TRBV20-1,SASVLPGTDTQY
14,TRBJ2-3,TRBV4-3,ASSRRSGSPSDTQY
13,TRBJ1-5,TRBV18,ASSPQSHLNQPQH
10,TRBJ2-4,TRBV30,AWSVGGNIQY
11,TRBJ2-5,TRBV7-3,ASSLNPGETQY
12,TRBJ2-2,TRBV5-1,ASSTTSGSWELF
13,TRBJ1-1,TRBV15,ATSRETGMNTEAF
14,TRBJ1-3,TRBV20-1,SAVLRDRGITNTIY
12,TRBJ2-1,TRBV11-1,ASSSPGGYYEQF
10,TRBJ2-7,TRBV7-2,ASSFRLYEQY
10,TRBJ2-1,TRBV20-1,SAREDSHEQF
11,TRBJ2-7,TRBV6-1,ASSSTLRGSQY
12,TRBJ1-4,TRBV29-1,SVEERDRGEKLF
14,TRBJ1-2,TRBV7-9,ASSLVRTGGRYGYT
15,TRBJ2-3,TRBV4-1,ASSQDSAGDGTDTQY
16,TRBJ2-1,TRBV6-2/TRBV6-3,ASSSYLTRGVSYNEQF
14,TRBJ2-3,TRBV5-1,ASSRSDRQATDTQY
15,TRBJ2-2,TRBV7-2,ASSRFSRLAGTGELF
11,TRBJ2-6,TRBV27,ASKGVGANVLT
15,TRBJ1-1,TRBV28,ASHPGQGAKWNTEAF
13,TRBJ2-2,TRBV2,ASIAGLAGTGELF
13,TRBJ2-7,TRBV11-2,ASSPMARPSEEQY
13,TRBJ1-4,TRBV6-5,ASSYSRSVGEKLF
13,TRBJ1-4,TRBV5-1,ASSPGDRTNEKLF
10,TRBJ2-7,TRBV29-1,SVAGGRYEQY
12,TRBJ2-1,TRBV20-1,SASSGGEPNEQF